This passage covers 21 T cell receptor beta chains from one sample sequenced in a study of blood T cells in healthy people across ages. It was with a sample-barcoded 5' primer and a J-beta primer mix that a second PCR of about 6 to 12 cycles was run. A single record per CDR3 protein comes from TCRdb applying MiXCR to the 5' RACE reads. The data show approximately 800,000 distinct CDR3 sequences, approximately 60% seen once. Sequencing input: blood. These receptors were obtained from a man aged 35-49 years in good health.

V and J are TRBV10-3 and TRBJ2-3; D is perhaps TRBD1 or TRBD2 (6 bases each). Germline lookup yields CDR1 ENHRY and CDR2 SYGVKD. There are 16 residues in the CDR3. The germline V and J ends were trimmed by 0 bases and 2 bases, with 12 bases remaining between them. The CDR3 DNA reads TGTGCCATCAGTGAGTCCGAGGGGGGCCTCACAGATACGCAGTATTTT. It yields the protein CAISESEGGLTDTQYF.

This rearrangement joins TRBV10-3 to TRBJ2-1; possibly TRBD1 or TRBD2 for D (5 bases each). The germline gives CDR1 ENHRY, CDR2 SYGVKD. This CDR3 region has 14 residues. V was pared by 10 bases and J by 10 bases, with 23 bases between. CDR3 coding DNA: TGTGCCACGGTCGATCGTGGGGGAACATACGAGCAGTTCTTC. This encodes CATVDRGGTYEQFF.

The chain is built from TRBV21-1 and TRBJ2-1; the tabulated D call, TRBD2, remains unverified against the DNA. TRBV21-1 corresponds to a pseudogene. CDR3 length: 18 amino acids. CDR3 sequence (DNA): TGTGCCAATCCCGAACAGGTCCTCCCAGATACCATGGGCAATGAGCAGTTCTTC. Translation gives CANPEQVLPDTMGNEQFF.

In DNA, the CDR3 is TGTGCCAGCAGCTTAGTCTCACAGGGGGCTAGTTACATTCAGTACTTC. Its translation: CASSLVSQGASYIQYF. The J gene is TRBJ2-4, the V gene TRBV7-9; 9 nucleotides match TRBD1. Germline V gene data show CDR1 as SEHNR and CDR2 as FQNEAQ (reference sequence). The CDR3 runs to 16 residues. With V trimmed by 1 base and J by 8 bases, 9 bases remained unmatched.

This clonotype was seen a few times. The chain links TRBV29-1 to TRBJ2-1; 7 nucleotides line up with TRBD2. The end of the DNA fits TRBJ2-7 better, so the J call may be wrong. Germline V gives CDR1 SQVTM, CDR2 ANQGSEA. The CDR3 spans 13 residues. Here the CDR3 reads CSVRPSGNNEQYF. CDR3 bases: TGCAGCGTTAGGCCTAGCGGTAACAATGAGCAGTACTTC.

The chain links TRBV6-4 to TRBJ2-1; D might be TRBD2 (6 bases). The CDR3 has 16 amino acids. V lost 7 bases to trimming and J lost 10 bases, with 26 bases between them. Germline CDR1 reads MRHNA; CDR2 reads SNTAGT. The CDR3, as DNA: TGTGCCAGCACCCTTAATGAGGAGGGTCTCACCTGCGAGCAGTTCTTC. This encodes CASTLNEEGLTCEQFF.

This chain joins TRBV28 and TRBJ1-1; D remains ambiguous. This CDR3 has 14 residues. Trimming took 5 bases from V and 6 from J, leaving 16 bases between them. Germline loops: CDR1 MDHEN, CDR2 SYDVKM. Here the CDR3 DNA reads TGTGCCAGCAGTCCCCCTATTGGATATGCTGAAGCTTTCTTT. The encoded protein is CASSPPIGYAEAFF.

This clonotype was seen a few times. This chain connects TRBV3-1 to TRBJ2-7, with no clear D. Germline V CDR1 and CDR2: LGHDT, YNNKEL (reference sequence). This CDR3 comprises 13 residues. Between the trimmed V and J ends, which lost 3 bases and 5 bases, there was a span of 11 bases. CDR3 residues: CASSQGLWDEQYF. The CDR3 DNA reads as TGTGCCAGCAGCCAGGGGTTATGGGACGAGCAGTACTTC.

Written as DNA, the CDR3 is TGTGCCAGCAGTTTATGGGGGTCCGGCAATCAGCCCCAGCATTTT. Its protein product is CASSLWGSGNQPQHF. V and J are TRBV27 and TRBJ1-5; the D gene is possibly TRBD1 (5 bases). The V end lost 1 base, the J end lost 2 bases, and 9 bases lay between the germline ends. CDR3 length: 15 residues. The germline V gene has CDR1 MNHEY and CDR2 SMNVEV (reference sequence).

The J gene is TRBJ2-5, the V gene TRBV20-1; 10 bases map to TRBD1. V was clipped by 0 bases and J by 4 bases; unmatched bases: 2. The CDR3 sequence is 14 residues long. Looked up from germline, CDR1 is DFQATT and CDR2 is SNEGSKA (reference sequence). The CDR3 region has the DNA TGCAGTGCTAGAGATTGGACAGGGGGAGAGACCCAGTACTTC. Protein product: CSARDWTGGETQYF.

The chain is built from TRBV29-1 and TRBJ2-7; D possibly corresponds to TRBD1 (6 bases). Trimming took off 7 bases at V and 0 bases at J, with 16 bases between the two ends. This CDR3 region has 14 residues. Germline CDR1 is SQVTM and CDR2 is ANQGSEA. DNA for the CDR3: TGCAGCGGCACCGGGACGGACAGCTCCTACGAGCAGTACTTC. Amino acids: CSGTGTDSSYEQYF.

In the case of this clonotype: A much larger clone is a single base away; this may be a read error. The chain uses TRBV6-6 and TRBJ2-5, with D unclear. Trimming shortened V by 5 bases and J by 5 bases, and 9 bases separated the two germline ends. The germline CDR1 and CDR2 sequences are MNHNY and SVGAGI (reference sequence). This CDR3 spans 12 amino acids. CDR3 in DNA: TGTGCCAGCAGTCCGATGGGGGAGACCCAGTACTTC. It yields the protein CASSPMGETQYF.

CDR3 nucleotide sequence: TGCAGTGCTAGAGTGGGGGCCTATGGCTACACCTTC. It specifies CSARVGAYGYTF. The rearrangement joins TRBV20-1 to TRBJ1-2, with D possibly TRBD1 on 6 matching bases. CDR1 and CDR2 from the germline V gene are DFQATT and SNEGSKA (reference sequence). V lost 1 base, J lost 4 bases, and 7 bases lay in between. This CDR3 comprises 12 residues.

V gene TRBV11-2 combines with J gene TRBJ2-5; TRBD2 might be the D (7 bases). Trimming took off 2 bases at V and 1 base at J, with 14 bases between the two ends. This CDR3 has 16 residues. Germline CDR1 and CDR2: SGHAT and FQNNGV. The CDR3 region is CASSLLSGGLQETQYF. Written as DNA, the CDR3 is TGTGCCAGCAGCTTATTGTCGGGGGGCCTCCAAGAGACCCAGTACTTC.

In its sample, this clonotype was seen once. The chain is built from TRBV6-6 and TRBJ1-3; TRBD1 might be the D (5 bases). Germline loops: CDR1 MNHNY, CDR2 SVGAGI (reference sequence). The V end lost 0 bases, the J end lost 7 bases, and 7 bases lay between the germline ends. The CDR3 length is 13 residues. The CDR3 is CASSYSRANTIYF. Written as DNA, the CDR3 is TGTGCCAGCAGTTACTCCAGGGCGAACACCATATATTTT.

The chain combines TRBV4-2 with TRBJ2-5; the D is unclear. V lost 0 bases to trimming and J lost 4 bases, with 6 bases between them. Germline CDR1 is LGHNA and CDR2 is YNFKEQ. The CDR3 length is 13 residues. The CDR3 reads CASSQELSETQYF. Written as DNA, the CDR3 is TGTGCCAGCAGCCAAGAGTTATCAGAGACCCAGTACTTC.

A remark on this clonotype: The junction and the germline gene differ at one end; a read error may be behind it. The V and J genes are TRBV4-1 and TRBJ2-1, with 12 positions matching TRBD2. CDR3 length: 19 residues. Germline CDR1 is MGHRA and CDR2 is YSYEKL. DNA of the CDR3: TGCACCAGCAGCCAAGATGTCCCCTGGACTAGCGGGACATACAATGAGCAGTTCTTC. Its protein is CTSSQDVPWTSGTYNEQFF.

The V gene is TRBV28, the J gene TRBJ2-5, with 11 positions matching TRBD2. The CDR3 consists of 16 residues. Germline V gives CDR1 MDHEN, CDR2 SYDVKM. The V gene end was trimmed by 6 bases and the J gene end by 11 bases; junction bases not matched to a gene: 17. The CDR3 reads CASRSPGTSGRGEQYF. The CDR3 nucleotides read TGTGCCAGCAGATCTCCCGGGACTAGCGGAAGGGGTGAGCAGTACTTC.

The table lists this clonotype with a count of one. The genes are TRBV27 and TRBJ1-1; 12 bases map to TRBD1. CDR1 and CDR2 from the germline V gene are MNHEY and SMNVEV (reference sequence). V lost 3 bases, J lost 1 base, and 3 bases stayed unmatched. The CDR3 has 16 residues. This chain's CDR3 is CASSLGQGAWNTEAFF. DNA of the CDR3: TGTGCCAGCAGTTTGGGACAGGGGGCATGGAACACTGAAGCTTTCTTT.

This clonotype was observed at least ten times. This rearrangement joins TRBV5-1 to TRBJ1-1; 7 nucleotides align to TRBD1. Germline V gene sequence: CDR1 SGHRS, CDR2 YFSETQ. V was pared by 3 bases and J by 2 bases, with 10 bases of the junction left unmatched. The CDR3 covers 16 residues. The CDR3 DNA reads as TGCGCCAGCAGCTGGCAACCGGGACAGAGTAACACTGAAGCTTTCTTT. Protein product: CASSWQPGQSNTEAFF.

This chain uses TRBV28 with TRBJ1-1, with no clear D. CDR3 length equals 12 residues. Trimming removed 1 base at V and 8 bases at J, with 8 bases between. The germline V gene has CDR1 MDHEN and CDR2 SYDVKM. CDR3: CASSLSFREAFF. CDR3 nucleotides: TGTGCCAGCAGTTTATCATTCAGGGAAGCTTTCTTT. The whole variable domain, remainder taken from reference TRBV28 and TRBJ1-1, is DVKVTQSSRYLVKRTGEKVFLECVQDMDHENMFWYRQDPGLGLRLIYFSYDVKMKEKGDIPEGYSVSREKKERFSLILESASTNQTSMYLCASSLSFREAFFGQGTRLTVV.